This record concerns one T cell receptor (beta chain) sequence. What it binds is not known. The CDR3 consists of 13 residues. The germline V gene has CDR1 SGHAT and CDR2 FQNNGV. The V gene lost 3 bases and the J gene lost 2 bases, with 4 bases spanning the gap. This sample was taken from a study of shared clonotypes between healthy human individuals. The protocol was immunoSEQ multiplex PCR, while the TCRdb copy is restricted to in-frame clones and leaves out a portion. The table has some 1.1 million clones, approximately 80% seen once. All participating donors were Caucasian adults from Nashville, Tennessee. Broader study findings: There were few donors, and this limited the genetic and exposure-history diversity represented.

The genes are TRBV11-2 and TRBJ2-2; D ambiguous. Source material: memory CD4+ T cells from PBMCs. Subset given: CD45RA-negative fraction. The TCR originated in a man aged 18 to 29 in good health. Some clones in this sample may be carry-over from other donors' samples. Here the CDR3 reads CASSFINTGELFF. In DNA form, the CDR3 reads TGTGCCAGCAGCTTCATTAACACCGGGGAGCTGTTTTTT.